These 23 T cell receptor beta chains came from one sample sequenced in a study of Graves' ophthalmopathy and Graves' hyperthyroidism. Amplification from RNA transcripts yielded the TCR beta CDR3 regions. Second-round multiplex PCR came after a first-round RT-PCR that employed HTBI primers. MiXCR, run by TCRdb on the multiplex PCR reads, gives a single entry per CDR3 protein. The profile covers about 400,000 distinct CDR3 sequences, with roughly 21% appearing a single time and around 3% taken by the ten largest. Sample: peripheral blood. Receptor source: a woman aged 18-35 years with stable Graves' hyperthyroidism.

The sample holds many counts of this clonotype. This chain connects TRBV20-1 to TRBJ1-6, with TRBD1 identical over 8 bases. Germline assignment: CDR1 DFQATT and CDR2 SNEGSKA (reference sequence). The CDR3 covers 15 residues. V shed 1 base, J shed 6 bases, and the junction held 5 bases outside the gene matches. The CDR3 sequence: CSARVGGQVNSPLHF. For the CDR3, the DNA is TGCAGTGCTAGAGTGGGGGGACAGGTTAATTCACCCCTCCACTTT.

Ten or more counts support this clonotype. The chain recombines TRBV25-1 with TRBJ1-2, with 8 bases fitting TRBD1. V lost 3 bases, J lost 0 bases, and 3 bases stayed unmatched. Germline assignment: CDR1 MGHDK and CDR2 SYGVNS. The CDR3 consists of 15 residues. The CDR3: CASSDTTGANYGYTF. In DNA form, the CDR3 reads TGTGCCAGCAGTGACACGACAGGGGCTAACTATGGCTACACCTTC.

The chain has TRBV19 and TRBJ2-2, with 9 bases identical to TRBD2. After removal of 1 base from V and 4 bases from J, the junction contained 4 bases not matched to a gene. The CDR3 contains 16 residues. The germline V gene has CDR1 LNHDA and CDR2 SQIVND (reference sequence). The DNA for the CDR3 is TGTGCCAGTAGTATAGTAGCGGGAGCGGCCACCGGGGAGCTGTTTTTT. Translation gives CASSIVAGAATGELFF.

This clonotype was seen ten or more times. This chain uses TRBV12-3 or TRBV12-4 with TRBJ2-7; D is undetermined. Trimming stripped 1 base from V and 5 bases from J, with 9 bases between. CDR3 length: 13 residues. This chain's CDR3 is CASSLVGWHEQYF. CDR3 coding DNA: TGTGCCAGCAGTTTAGTAGGGTGGCACGAGCAGTACTTC.

In this sample, this clonotype turned up many times. The chain is built from TRBV6-5 and TRBJ2-7, with 7 bases identical to TRBD1. With V trimmed by 0 bases and J by 1 base, 6 bases remained unmatched. The V gene's germline CDR1 is MNHEY and CDR2 SVGAGI. CDR3 size: 16 residues. CDR3 DNA: TGTGCCAGCAGTTACTCGACGGGACAGTTTTCCTACGAGCAGTACTTC. Translation gives CASSYSTGQFSYEQYF.

This chain joins TRBV7-6 and TRBJ2-5; 15 positions agree with TRBD2. Trimming cost V 4 bases and J 5 bases; bases outside gene matches: 11. The CDR3 length is 18 residues. Germline V lookup: CDR1 SGHVS, CDR2 FNYEAQ. CDR3 amino acids: CASSSAVGLAGGGETQYF. Written as DNA, the CDR3 is TGTGCCAGCAGCTCAGCTGTGGGACTAGCGGGAGGAGGGGAGACCCAGTACTTC.

As concerns this clonotype: At one boundary the junction diverges from the germline segment, which might be a read error. The genes are TRBV6-2 or TRBV6-3 and TRBJ1-2; D gene unclear. The CDR3 runs to 14 residues. CDR1 and CDR2 (germline): MNHEY, SVGEGT. The CDR3 DNA reads as TGTGCCAGCAGTTACGACATGGGATCATATGGTTACACCTTC. It yields the protein CASSYDMGSYGYTF.

CDR3 sequence (DNA): TGTGCCAGCAGTCCTCAGGGGCGCATGAACACTGAAGCTTTCTTT. This gives the protein CASSPQGRMNTEAFF. The rearrangement joins TRBV11-3 to TRBJ1-1, with TRBD1 as a possible D gene (6 bases). The ends were cut back, 6 bases at V and 0 bases at J, with 14 bases in the middle. Germline assignment: CDR1 SGHNT and CDR2 YENEEA. The length of the CDR3 is 15 residues.

This clonotype showed up many times. CDR3 DNA sequence: TGCAGTGCTAGGCCGGGACAGGACATTGGAGCCCTCCACTTT. It specifies CSARPGQDIGALHF. The chain couples TRBV20-1 to TRBJ1-6, with TRBD1 identical over 8 bases. CDR3 size: 14 residues. V shed 3 bases, J shed 14 bases, and the junction held 12 bases outside the gene matches. Germline values: CDR1 DFQATT, CDR2 SNEGSKA (reference sequence).

In its sample, this clonotype was seen many times. CDR3 loop: CSARGTSGRLYEQYF. The CDR3 DNA sequence: TGCAGTGCTAGAGGGACTAGCGGGAGACTTTACGAGCAGTACTTC. The chain carries TRBV20-1 and TRBJ2-7; 13 nucleotides match TRBD2. The V and J ends lost 1 base and 4 bases, in that order; junction bases with no gene match: 4. The germline gives CDR1 DFQATT, CDR2 SNEGSKA (reference sequence). The CDR3 is 15 amino acids.

This clonotype was seen at least ten times. CDR3 DNA sequence: TGTGCCAGCAGCTTTCAAACCGGACGGCAAGAGACCCAGTACTTC. Translation gives CASSFQTGRQETQYF. The rearrangement joins TRBV11-2 to TRBJ2-5; D is unresolved. Trimming shortened V by 3 bases and J by 2 bases, and 13 bases separated the two germline ends. Germline CDR1 SGHAT, CDR2 FQNNGV. This CDR3 contains 15 residues.

This clonotype has ten or more counts. The chain uses TRBV19 and TRBJ2-2; D ambiguous. This CDR3 region has 13 residues. Trimming stripped 5 bases from V and 0 bases from J, with 4 bases between. From germline, CDR1 is LNHDA and CDR2 SQIVND (reference sequence). CDR3 sequence (DNA): TGTGCCAGTAGTGGCGCGAACACCGGGGAGCTGTTTTTT. Translation gives CASSGANTGELFF.

The gene calls are TRBV4-2 and TRBJ2-2; 12 positions agree with TRBD2. Trimming cost V 6 bases and J 3 bases; bases outside gene matches: 11. CDR3 length: 18 amino acids. CDR1 and CDR2 (germline): LGHNA, YNFKEQ. The CDR3 DNA sequence: TGTGCCAGCAGACTAGCGGGAGGCCCGGATTGGGACACCGGGGAGCTGTTTTTT. This sequence encodes CASRLAGGPDWDTGELFF.

The chain joins TRBV20-1 to TRBJ2-4; D gene unclear. Germline V gene sequence: CDR1 DFQATT, CDR2 SNEGSKA (reference sequence). The CDR3 length is 12 residues. Trimming shortened V by 1 base and J by 7 bases, and 8 bases separated the two germline ends. The CDR3 bases are TGCAGTGCTAGAGTGCCGCAGAACATTCAGTACTTC. This codes for CSARVPQNIQYF.

Concerning this clonotype: A much larger clone is a single base away; this may be a read error. The V call is TRBV6-2 or TRBV6-3, the J call TRBJ1-1, with D tentatively TRBD1 (5 bases). The length of the CDR3 is 16 residues. V lost 6 bases and J lost 2, with 19 bases in between. Germline CDR1 MNHEY, CDR2 SVGEGT. CDR3 amino acids: CASSKSGSRTNTEAFF. The DNA for the CDR3 is TGTGCCAGCAGCAAATCTGGATCCAGGACAAACACTGAAGCTTTCTTT.

This clonotype was detected ten times or more. The chain combines TRBV15 with TRBJ2-7, with 8 bases aligning to TRBD2. The CDR3 has 15 amino acids. Germline lookup yields CDR1 LNHNV and CDR2 YYDKDF (reference sequence). V lost 5 bases, J lost 4 bases, and 10 bases stayed unmatched. CDR3 nucleotides: TGTGCCACCAGCCGCAAGGGGCTAGCGGGTTACGAGCAGTACTTC. Its translation is CATSRKGLAGYEQYF. The whole variable domain, remainder taken from reference TRBV15 and TRBJ2-7, is DAMVIQNPRYQVTQFGKPVTLSCSQTLNHNVMYWYQQKSSQAPKLLFHYYDKDFNNEADTPDNFQSRRPNTSFCFLDIRSPGLGDTAMYLCATSRKGLAGYEQYFGPGTRLTVT.

The chain joins TRBV4-1 to TRBJ2-7; a possible D gene is TRBD2 (5 bases). CDR3 length: 18 residues. The V and J ends lost 1 base and 2 bases respectively, with 21 bases between them. In germline, CDR1 is MGHRA, CDR2 YSYEKL. CDR3 nucleotides: TGCGCCAGCAGCCAAGTTCTCCTGCAGCGGAACACTACCTACGAGCAGTACTTC. Residues: CASSQVLLQRNTTYEQYF.

This clonotype was seen at least ten times. This chain joins TRBV20-1 and TRBJ2-7, with TRBD2 identical over 14 bases. CDR3 size: 17 residues. J lost 0 bases, V lost 4 bases, and 8 bases had no gene match. Germline CDR1 and CDR2: DFQATT and SNEGSKA (reference sequence). The CDR3 sequence is CSAIPGLAGVFSYEQYF. CDR3 nucleotide sequence: TGCAGTGCTATTCCGGGACTAGCGGGGGTGTTCTCCTACGAGCAGTACTTC.

The genes are TRBV28 and TRBJ1-6, with 10 bases fitting TRBD1. Germline CDR1 reads MDHEN; CDR2 reads SYDVKM. The CDR3 is 15 amino acids. V lost 7 bases and J lost 1; bases outside the gene matches: 1. The CDR3 DNA is TGTGCCAGCAAGGGACAGGGGTCCTATAATTCACCCCTCCACTTT. As protein: CASKGQGSYNSPLHF.

This clonotype was counted ten times or more. The chain is built from TRBV10-1 and TRBJ2-7; D is uncertain. This CDR3 region has 14 residues. V lost 3 bases, J lost 2 bases, and 11 bases lay in between. Germline CDR1 WNHNN, CDR2 SYGVQD (reference sequence). As DNA, the CDR3 is TGCGCCAGCAGTGAAATGGCTGGACCCTACGAGCAGTACTTC. As protein: CASSEMAGPYEQYF.

This clonotype was detected many times. The chain recombines TRBV12-3 or TRBV12-4 with TRBJ2-6; D is unresolved. The CDR3 has 17 amino acids. Trimming cost V 5 bases and J 1 base, with 15 bases left between them. The chain's CDR3 is CASSPVGPLSGANVLTF. The DNA for the CDR3 is TGTGCCAGCAGTCCGGTCGGACCCCTATCTGGGGCCAACGTCCTGACTTTC.

Ten or more counts support this clonotype. V gene TRBV5-1 combines with J gene TRBJ2-5; 7 bases are a match to TRBD2. The V gene end was trimmed by 0 bases and the J gene end by 3 bases; junction bases not matched to a gene: 8. The germline V gene encodes CDR1 SGHRS and CDR2 YFSETQ. This CDR3 is 16 amino acids long. The CDR3 bases are TGCGCCAGCAGCTTGGCTTCTAGCGGAGGGAAAGAGACCCAGTACTTC. It encodes CASSLASSGGKETQYF.

This clonotype was recorded at least ten times. V gene TRBV12-3 or TRBV12-4 combines with J gene TRBJ2-7; 10 bases match TRBD2. This CDR3 has 16 amino acids. With 2 bases clipped from V and 2 bases from J, the junction kept 6 bases outside the gene matches. Written as DNA, the CDR3 is TGTGCCAGCAGTTTATTCGGGCTAGCGGGAGCCTACGAGCAGTACTTC. It codes for CASSLFGLAGAYEQYF.